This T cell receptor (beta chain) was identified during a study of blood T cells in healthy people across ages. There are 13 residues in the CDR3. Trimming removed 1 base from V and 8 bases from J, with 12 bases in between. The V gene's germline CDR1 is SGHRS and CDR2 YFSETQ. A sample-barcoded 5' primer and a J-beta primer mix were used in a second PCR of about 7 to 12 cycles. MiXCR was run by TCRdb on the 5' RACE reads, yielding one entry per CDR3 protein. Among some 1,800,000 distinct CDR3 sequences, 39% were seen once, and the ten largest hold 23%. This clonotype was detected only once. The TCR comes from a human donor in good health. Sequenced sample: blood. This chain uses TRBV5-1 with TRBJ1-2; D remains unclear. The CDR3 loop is CASSLKAVGGYTF. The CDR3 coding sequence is TGCGCCAGCAGCTTGAAGGCCGTGGGCGGCTACACCTTC.